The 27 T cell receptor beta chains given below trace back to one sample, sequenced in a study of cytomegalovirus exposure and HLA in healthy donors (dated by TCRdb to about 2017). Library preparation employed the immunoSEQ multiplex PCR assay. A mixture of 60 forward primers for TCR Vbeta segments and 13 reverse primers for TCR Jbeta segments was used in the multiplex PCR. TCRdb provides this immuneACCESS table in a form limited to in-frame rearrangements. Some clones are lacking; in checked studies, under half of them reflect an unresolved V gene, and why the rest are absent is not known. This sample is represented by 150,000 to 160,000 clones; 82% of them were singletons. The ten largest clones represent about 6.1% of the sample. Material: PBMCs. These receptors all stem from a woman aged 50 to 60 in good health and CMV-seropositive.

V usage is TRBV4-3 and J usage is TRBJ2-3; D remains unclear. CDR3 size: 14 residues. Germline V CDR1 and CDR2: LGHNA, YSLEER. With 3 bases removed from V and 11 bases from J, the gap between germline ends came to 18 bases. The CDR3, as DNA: TGCGCCAGCAGCCACCGACCGGGTAGCAATAGGCAGTATTTT. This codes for CASSHRPGSNRQYF.

CDR3 coding DNA: TGTGCCTGGAGCCACCCGGACAGGGTAACACCCCTCCACTTT. Protein sequence: CAWSHPDRVTPLHF. The V call is TRBV30, the J call TRBJ1-6, with TRBD1 identical over 8 bases. The V gene end was trimmed by 3 bases and the J gene end by 11 bases; junction bases not matched to a gene: 9. The CDR3 is 14 amino acids. CDR1 is GTSNPN, CDR2 SVGIG, per germline (reference sequence).

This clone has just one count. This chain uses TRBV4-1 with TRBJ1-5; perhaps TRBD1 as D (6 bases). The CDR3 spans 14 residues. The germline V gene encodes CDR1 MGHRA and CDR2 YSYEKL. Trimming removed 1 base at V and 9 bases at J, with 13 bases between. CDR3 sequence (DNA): TGCGCCAGCAGCCAAGTCGAGCAGGGGTGGCCCCAGCATTTT. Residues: CASSQVEQGWPQHF.

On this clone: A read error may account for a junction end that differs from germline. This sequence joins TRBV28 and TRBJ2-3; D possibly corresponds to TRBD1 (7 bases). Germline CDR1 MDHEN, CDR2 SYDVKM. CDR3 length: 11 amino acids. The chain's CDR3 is CAIGPGGLRIF. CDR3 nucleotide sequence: TGTGCCATAGGTCCAGGGGGGCTGCGTATCTTT.

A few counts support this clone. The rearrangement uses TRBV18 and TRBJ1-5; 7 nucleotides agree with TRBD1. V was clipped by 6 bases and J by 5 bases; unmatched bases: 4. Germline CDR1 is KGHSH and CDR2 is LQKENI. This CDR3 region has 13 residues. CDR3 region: CASSQGEYQPQHF. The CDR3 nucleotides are TGTGCCAGCTCCCAGGGGGAGTATCAGCCCCAGCATTTT.

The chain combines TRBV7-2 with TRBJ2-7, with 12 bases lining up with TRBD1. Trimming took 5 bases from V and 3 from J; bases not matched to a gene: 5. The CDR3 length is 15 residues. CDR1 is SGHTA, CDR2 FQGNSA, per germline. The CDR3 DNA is TGTGCCAGCAGCCTGGGACAGGGGGCCCTCTACGAGCAGTACTTC. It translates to CASSLGQGALYEQYF.

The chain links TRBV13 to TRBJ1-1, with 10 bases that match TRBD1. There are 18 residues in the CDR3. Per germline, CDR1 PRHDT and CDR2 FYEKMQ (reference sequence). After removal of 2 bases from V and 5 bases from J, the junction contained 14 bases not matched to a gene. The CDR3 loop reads CASSLSSVVGQGMTEAFF. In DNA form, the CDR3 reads TGTGCCAGCAGCTTATCGTCAGTAGTGGGACAGGGGATGACTGAAGCTTTCTTT.

The CDR3 sequence is CASSYRTESPLHF. CDR3 DNA sequence: TGTGCCAGCAGTTACAGGACAGAATCACCCCTCCACTTT. This chain connects TRBV6-5 to TRBJ1-6; maybe TRBD1 (6 bases). Germline V lookup: CDR1 MNHEY, CDR2 SVGAGI. Trimming pared 2 bases from V and 10 bases from J, leaving 9 bases between. This CDR3 is built from 13 residues.

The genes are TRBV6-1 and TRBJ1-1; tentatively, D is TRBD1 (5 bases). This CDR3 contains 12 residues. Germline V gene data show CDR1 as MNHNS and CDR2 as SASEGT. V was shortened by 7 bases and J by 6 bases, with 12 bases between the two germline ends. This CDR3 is CASTGGGAEAFF. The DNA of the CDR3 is TGTGCCAGCACGGGGGGAGGGGCTGAAGCTTTCTTT.

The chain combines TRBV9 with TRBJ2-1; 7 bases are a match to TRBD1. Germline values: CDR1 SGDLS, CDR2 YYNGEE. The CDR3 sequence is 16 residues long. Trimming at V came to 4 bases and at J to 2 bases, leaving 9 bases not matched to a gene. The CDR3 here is CASSRTKTGTYNEQFF. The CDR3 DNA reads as TGTGCCAGCAGCCGCACAAAGACAGGGACCTACAATGAGCAGTTCTTC.

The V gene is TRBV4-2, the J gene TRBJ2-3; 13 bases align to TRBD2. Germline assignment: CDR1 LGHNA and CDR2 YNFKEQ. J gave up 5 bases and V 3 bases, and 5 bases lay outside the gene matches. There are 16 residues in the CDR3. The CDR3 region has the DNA TGTGCCAGCAGCCAGGGACTAGCGGGGCGCGGAGATACGCAGTATTTT. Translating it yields CASSQGLAGRGDTQYF.

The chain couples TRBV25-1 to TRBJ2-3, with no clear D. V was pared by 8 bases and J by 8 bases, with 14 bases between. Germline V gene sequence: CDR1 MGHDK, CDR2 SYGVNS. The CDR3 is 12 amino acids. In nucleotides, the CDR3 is TGTGCCAGCGCGGCATCTGCGAGTACGCAGTATTTT. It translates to CASAASASTQYF. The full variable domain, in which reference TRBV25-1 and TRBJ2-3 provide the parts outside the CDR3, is EADIYQTPRYLVIGTGKKITLECSQTMGHDKMYWYQQDPGMELHLIHYSYGVNSTEKGDLSSESTVSRIRTEHFPLTLESARPSHTSQYLCASAASASTQYFGPGTRLTVL.

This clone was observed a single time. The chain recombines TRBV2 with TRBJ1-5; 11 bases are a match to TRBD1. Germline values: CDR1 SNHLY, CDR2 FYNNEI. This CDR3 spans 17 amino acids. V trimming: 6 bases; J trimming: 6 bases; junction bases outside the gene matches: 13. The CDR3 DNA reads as TGTGCCAGCAGCCCCGGGACAGGGGGAGGACGAAGTCAGCCCCAGCATTTT. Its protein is CASSPGTGGGRSQPQHF.

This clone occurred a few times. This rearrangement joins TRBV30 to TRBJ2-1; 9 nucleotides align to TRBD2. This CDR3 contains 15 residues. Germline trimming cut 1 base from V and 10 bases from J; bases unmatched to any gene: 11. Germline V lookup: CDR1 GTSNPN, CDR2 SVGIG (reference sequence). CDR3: CAWSGGGGAAQEQFF. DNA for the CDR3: TGTGCCTGGAGTGGAGGCGGGGGGGCAGCGCAAGAGCAGTTCTTC. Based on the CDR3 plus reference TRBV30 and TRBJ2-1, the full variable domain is SQTIHQWPATLVQPVGSPLSLECTVEGTSNPNLYWYRQAAGRGLQLLFYSVGIGQISSEVPQNLSASRPQDRQFILSSKKLLLSDSGFYLCAWSGGGGAAQEQFFGPGTRLTVL.

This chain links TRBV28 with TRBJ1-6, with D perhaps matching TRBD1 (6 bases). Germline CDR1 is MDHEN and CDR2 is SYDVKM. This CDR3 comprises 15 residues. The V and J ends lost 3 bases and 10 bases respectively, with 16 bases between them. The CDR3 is CASSFPETGPSPLHF. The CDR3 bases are TGTGCCAGCAGTTTTCCGGAAACAGGGCCCTCACCCCTCCACTTT.

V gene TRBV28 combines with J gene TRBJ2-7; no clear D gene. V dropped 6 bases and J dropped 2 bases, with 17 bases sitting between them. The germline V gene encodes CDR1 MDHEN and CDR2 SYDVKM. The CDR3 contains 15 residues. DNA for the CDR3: TGTGCCAGCAGATTAGCCACGGGTTCCCCCTACGAGCAGTACTTC. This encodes CASRLATGSPYEQYF. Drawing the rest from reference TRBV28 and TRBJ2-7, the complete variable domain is DVKVTQSSRYLVKRTGEKVFLECVQDMDHENMFWYRQDPGLGLRLIYFSYDVKMKEKGDIPEGYSVSREKKERFSLILESASTNQTSMYLCASRLATGSPYEQYFGPGTRLTVT.

For the CDR3, the DNA is TGTGCCAGCAGCTTGGGGGACAGGGCGGGCACTGAAGCTTTCTTT. Encoded protein: CASSLGDRAGTEAFF. V and J are TRBV5-6 and TRBJ1-1; 9 bases match TRBD1. Germline V lookup: CDR1 SGHDT, CDR2 YYEEEE. V lost 0 bases to trimming and J lost 4 bases; unmatched junction nucleotides: 4. This CDR3 contains 15 residues. The full variable domain, with the rest looked up from reference TRBV5-6 and TRBJ1-1, is DAGVTQSPTHLIKTRGQQVTLRCSPKSGHDTVSWYQQALGQGPQFIFQYYEEEERQRGNFPDRFSGHQFPNYSSELNVNALLLGDSALYLCASSLGDRAGTEAFFGQGTRLTVV.

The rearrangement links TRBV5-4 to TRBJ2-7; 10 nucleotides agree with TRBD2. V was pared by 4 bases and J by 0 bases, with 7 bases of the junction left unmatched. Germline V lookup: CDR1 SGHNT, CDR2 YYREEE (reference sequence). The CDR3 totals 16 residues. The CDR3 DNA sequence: TGTGCCAGCAGCAGAGAACTAGCGGGGAGCTCCTACGAGCAGTACTTC. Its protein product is CASSRELAGSSYEQYF.

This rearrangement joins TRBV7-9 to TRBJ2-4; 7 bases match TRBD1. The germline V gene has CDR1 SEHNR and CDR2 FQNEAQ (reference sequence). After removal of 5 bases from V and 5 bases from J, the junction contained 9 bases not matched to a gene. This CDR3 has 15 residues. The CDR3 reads CASSPRGSGQNIQYF. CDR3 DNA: TGTGCCAGCAGCCCCAGGGGGTCTGGTCAAAACATTCAGTACTTC.

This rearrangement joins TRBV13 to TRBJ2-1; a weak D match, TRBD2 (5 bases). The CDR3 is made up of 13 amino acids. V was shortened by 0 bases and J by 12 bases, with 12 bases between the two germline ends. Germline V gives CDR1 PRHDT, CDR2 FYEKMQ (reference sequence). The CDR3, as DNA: TGTGCCAGCAGCTTAGGTCGGGCACTAGGGCAGTTCTTC. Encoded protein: CASSLGRALGQFF. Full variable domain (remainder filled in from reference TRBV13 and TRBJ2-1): AAGVIQSPRHLIKEKRETATLKCYPIPRHDTVYWYQQGPGQDPQFLISFYEKMQSDKGSIPDRFSAQQFSDYHSELNMSSLELGDSALYFCASSLGRALGQFFGPGTRLTVL.

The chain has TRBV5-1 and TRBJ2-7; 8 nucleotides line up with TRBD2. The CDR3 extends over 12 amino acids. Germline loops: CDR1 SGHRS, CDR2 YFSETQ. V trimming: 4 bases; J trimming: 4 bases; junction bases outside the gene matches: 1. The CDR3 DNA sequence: TGCGCCAGCAGCCCGGGAGGGTACGAGCAGTACTTC. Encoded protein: CASSPGGYEQYF.

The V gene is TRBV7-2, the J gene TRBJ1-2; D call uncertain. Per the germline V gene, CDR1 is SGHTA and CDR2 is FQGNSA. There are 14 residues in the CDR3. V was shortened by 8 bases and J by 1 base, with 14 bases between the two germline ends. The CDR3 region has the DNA TGTGCCAGCGGCCGCCGGGAGGGTAACTATGGCTACACCTTC. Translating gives CASGRREGNYGYTF.

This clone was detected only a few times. CDR3 protein: CASSVAGTGELFF. The CDR3 nucleotides read TGTGCCAGCAGCGTAGCGGGTACCGGGGAGCTGTTTTTT. The chain recombines TRBV9 with TRBJ2-2; no clear D. The CDR3 loop spans 13 amino acids. Looked up from germline, CDR1 is SGDLS and CDR2 is YYNGEE. Trimming removed 0 bases from V and 5 bases from J, with 5 bases in between.

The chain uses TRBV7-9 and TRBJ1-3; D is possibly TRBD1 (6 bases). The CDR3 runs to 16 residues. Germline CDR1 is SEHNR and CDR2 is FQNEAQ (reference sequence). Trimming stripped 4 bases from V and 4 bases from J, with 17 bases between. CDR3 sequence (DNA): TGTGCCAGCAGCTCCCCCCTTGAGACAGGAGGAAACACCATATATTTT. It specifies CASSSPLETGGNTIYF.

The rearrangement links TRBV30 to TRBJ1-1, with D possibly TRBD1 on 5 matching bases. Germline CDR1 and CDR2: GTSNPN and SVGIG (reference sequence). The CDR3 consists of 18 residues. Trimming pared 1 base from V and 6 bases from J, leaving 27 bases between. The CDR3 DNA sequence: TGTGCCTGGAGTGCGACTCACCGATCCGGGACTTCTTTTCCTGAAGCTTTCTTT. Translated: CAWSATHRSGTSFPEAFF.

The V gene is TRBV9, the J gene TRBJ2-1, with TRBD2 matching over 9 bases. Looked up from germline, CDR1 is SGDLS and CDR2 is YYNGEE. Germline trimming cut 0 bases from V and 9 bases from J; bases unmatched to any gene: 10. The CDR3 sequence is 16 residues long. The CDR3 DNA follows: TGTGCCAGCAGCGTAGCCCTGGCGGGGGGGCCTGGTGAGCAGTTCTTC. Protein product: CASSVALAGGPGEQFF.

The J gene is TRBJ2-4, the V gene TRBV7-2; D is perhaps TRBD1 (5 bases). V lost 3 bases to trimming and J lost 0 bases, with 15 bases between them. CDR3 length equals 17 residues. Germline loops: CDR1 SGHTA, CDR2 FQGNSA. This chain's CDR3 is CASSLLSGNRAKNIQYF. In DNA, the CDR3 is TGTGCCAGCAGCTTGCTCTCAGGGAACAGAGCCAAAAACATTCAGTACTTC.